This TCR beta chain was sequenced for a study of T-cell memory formation after mild COVID-19. General study points: Day 15 to 85 contractors were CD4/CD8 balanced; later expanders leaned CD4+. Still unconfirmed is whether the second-wave clones peaking on day 37 recognized SARS-CoV-2. CD4+ contracting clones were found mainly in CM and EM, and CD8+ ones in EMRA.

CDR1 is SGHAT and CDR2 is FQNNGV in the germline V gene. This CDR3 spans 16 amino acids. V lost 1 base, J lost 2 bases, and 7 bases stayed unmatched. This clonotype was counted between two and nine times. Its target is not known. From 5'RACE with constant-segment primers came TCR alpha and TCR beta cDNA libraries that carried sample barcodes and UMIs. TCRdb re-derived calls from the 5' RACE reads in MiXCR, one entry per CDR3 protein. The repertoire consists of 380,000 or so distinct CDR3 sequences, with 13% to 15% occurring once and the leading ten covering roughly 22%. Sequencing was done on a sample of PBMCs or a T cell subset sorted from them (not recorded which). The V and J genes are TRBV11-2 and TRBJ2-5, with TRBD1 matching 7 bases. This sequence originates from a man younger than 30 who had mild COVID-19 (a few samples of this study predate the infection). Cell type and time point are not known. The CDR3 reads CASSLARGSGQETQYF. CDR3 DNA sequence: TGTGCCAGCAGCTTAGCCAGGGGGTCCGGTCAAGAGACCCAGTACTTC. The entire variable domain, with the rest obtained from reference TRBV11-2 and TRBJ2-5, is as follows: EAGVAQSPRYKIIEKRQSVAFWCNPISGHATLYWYQQILGQGPKLLIQFQNNGVVDDSQLPKDRFSAERLKGVDSTLKIQPAKLEDSAVYLCASSLARGSGQETQYFGPGTRLLVL.